This T cell receptor (beta chain) came from a study of OX40 agonist ivuxolimab in advanced cancers. Study information: A diagnosis of hepatocellular carcinoma, melanoma, renal cell or head and neck cancer was present in dose-escalation patients. Notes on the study in general: The authors did not determine the antigen specificity of the expanded peripheral T cells. There was clonal expansion of CD4+ and CD8+ blood T cells by week 6 at 0.1 to 3.0 mg/kg.

Per the germline V gene, CDR1 is SGHDT and CDR2 is YYEEEE. V shed 3 bases and J shed 4 bases, with 7 bases lying between them. The CDR3 consists of 12 residues. Repertoires were generated with immunoSEQ multiplex PCR, while TCRdb's copy carries only in-frame clones and drops some. Of about 46,000 clones listed, 88% are singletons. This clone was seen a single time. Its target is unknown. Sequences were derived from CD4+ or CD8+ T cells sorted from blood, sampled in a trial of the OX40 agonist ivuxolimab. This TCR came from an adult with an advanced solid tumor such as melanoma, head and neck, liver or kidney cancer. This chain uses TRBV5-6 with TRBJ1-1; D is ambiguous. CDR3 coding DNA: TGTGCCAGCAGCTGGGGAGGCACTGAAGCTTTCTTT. Translation: CASSWGGTEAFF.